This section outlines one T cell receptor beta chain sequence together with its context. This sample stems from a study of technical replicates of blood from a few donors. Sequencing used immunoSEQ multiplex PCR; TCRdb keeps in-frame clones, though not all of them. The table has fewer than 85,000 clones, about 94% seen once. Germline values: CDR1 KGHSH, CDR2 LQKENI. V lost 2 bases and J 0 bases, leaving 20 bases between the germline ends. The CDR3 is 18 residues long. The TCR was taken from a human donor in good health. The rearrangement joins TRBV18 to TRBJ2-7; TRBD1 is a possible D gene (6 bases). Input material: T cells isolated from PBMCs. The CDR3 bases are TGTGCCAGCTCACCAGCAGGGAAGGGGGTCCTATTCTCCTACGAGCAGTACTTC. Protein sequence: CASSPAGKGVLFSYEQYF.